What follows is one TCR beta chain and its context. No cognate antigen has been identified for it. No base qualities exist here, and no much larger clone lies one base off it. TCR CDR3 regions were amplified from genomic DNA by multiplex PCR using the deep immunoSEQ assay. Genomic DNA extracted from each cell subset was distributed evenly over all wells of several immunoSEQ 96-well plates, and each plate served as one replicate. For unsorted PBMC, about 300 ng of genomic DNA, equivalent to around 30,000 T cell genomes, went into each replicate PCR. Ten immunoSEQ deep assay plates were used to sequence the unsorted PBMC genomic DNA. Purified libraries were quantified with a Qubit 3.0 fluorometer, sized on a Bioanalyzer 2100, and re-quantified with the KAPA Library Quantification kit. Each immunoSEQ 96-well plate was sequenced on its own single-read 150-cycle Illumina NextSeq 550 flow cell. For the original study's pipeline: Because the immunoSEQ output included only junctional sequences and no quality scores, the filtering could not be the same as the filtering used for full-length reads. Sequences were annotated with PyIR, a Python wrapper for IgBLAST v1.9, using IMGT germline references to assign V/J genes and CDR3. Reads were removed for weak V/J assignments (E-value above 1e-6), missing CDR3, stop codons, out-of-frame junctions, or ambiguous translated residues. A V3J clonotype was defined by an identical inferred V gene, J gene, and CDR3 amino acid sequence. To compute the percentage overlap between repertoires, the number of shared unique clonotypes was divided by the size of the smaller repertoire. RTK rarefaction, the Chao1 estimator, and Recon v2.1 estimates of unobserved clonotypes were used to assess repertoire richness. What TCRdb holds here is the immuneACCESS table cut down to in-frame rearrangements. Part of the clones is not present; checked against another copy, under half of the missing clones reflect an unresolved V gene, and the others are unexplained. V, J and clone size were drawn from that table, and D and trimming were deduced from the DNA. The sample yields about 470,000 clones; roughly 83% were counted once. About 12% of the sample goes to the ten largest clones.

Donors were healthy HIV-negative adults with no recently reported acute infections or vaccinations. Every donor was a Caucasian adult living in Nashville, Tennessee, USA. For unsorted samples, tens of millions of PBMCs were counted and genomic DNA was extracted with the QIAamp DNA Blood Mini kit. After blood collection by leukapheresis, PBMCs were isolated using Ficoll-Histopaque density gradient centrifugation and then cryopreserved in the vapor phase of liquid nitrogen. These data are taken from a study of shared clonotypes between healthy human individuals (dated by TCRdb to between 2020 and 2021). Study-wide context: The cohort included a few men and a couple of women between 18 and 49 years of age. The study deeply sequenced blood TCR repertoires of five healthy adults to estimate repertoire size and the extent of clonotype sharing between individuals. Different laboratories and diverse techniques were used to prepare libraries and sequence TCR repertoires, to increase sequencing depth and limit assay-specific biases. Per donor, leukapheresis produced somewhere between about 0.94 and 9 billion PBMCs. What the study reported, not specific to this receptor: Sampling was restricted to blood, and TCR repertoires in tissue are likely to differ from TCR repertoires in blood. The small number of donors limited the genetic and exposure-history diversity represented. Pairwise subsampling indicated that sequencing depth was expected to affect the degree of clonotype sharing among donors.

CDR1 and CDR2 are drawn from the germline V gene: SGHRS, YFSETQ. V has 1 base trimmed and J has 4 bases trimmed; junction bases matching no gene number 4. Including the terminal cysteine and phenylalanine, the CDR3 comprises 14 residues. Of all the DNA, just the CDR3 is kept, 42 bases in frame from base 1. Sample: PBMCs. The chain couples TRBV5-1 to TRBJ2-7; a stretch of 8 junction bases matches TRBD2. This receptor was identified in a woman in her 40s in good health. Some clones in this sample may be carry-over from other donors' samples. Here is the DNA: TGCGCCAGCAGCTTGAGTAGCGGGATTTACGAGCAGTACTTC. Protein translation: CASSLSSGIYEQYF.